The 26 T cell receptor beta chains reported below all come from one sample, sequenced in a study of T cells after yellow fever vaccination. MiXCR, run by TCRdb on the 5' RACE reads, gives a single entry per CDR3 protein. The table lists about 58,000 distinct CDR3 sequences, more than 5.5% of them singletons, with roughly two fifths in the top ten. Source: CD8+ T cells sorted from PBMCs, taken on the day of the first yellow fever vaccination. These receptors came from a man aged 18 to 35 who received the YFV17D yellow fever vaccine.

The chain joins TRBV28 to TRBJ1-1; 11 bases map to TRBD1. Germline V gives CDR1 MDHEN, CDR2 SYDVKM. V was pared by 8 bases and J by 1 base, with 6 bases of the junction left unmatched. This CDR3 comprises 15 residues. The CDR3 coding sequence is TGTGCCAGCGTAGGACAGGGGGCTGGGAACACTGAAGCTTTCTTT. It yields the protein CASVGQGAGNTEAFF.

This clonotype was seen ten or more times. The chain uses TRBV7-9 and TRBJ2-5, with D possibly TRBD1 on 6 matching bases. V was trimmed by 8 bases and J by 11 bases, leaving 30 bases between them. The germline V gene encodes CDR1 SEHNR and CDR2 FQNEAQ (reference sequence). This CDR3 has 16 amino acids. This chain's CDR3 is CASLSPTGQIPPHQYF. The CDR3 nucleotides are TGTGCCAGCCTCTCTCCGACGGGACAAATTCCCCCACATCAGTACTTC.

This clonotype was found many times. J is TRBJ2-6 and V is TRBV7-9; D gene unclear. The germline V gene encodes CDR1 SEHNR and CDR2 FQNEAQ (reference sequence). The CDR3 length is 16 residues. V was pared by 7 bases and J by 2 bases, with 15 bases between. The CDR3 loop is CASTTRVGPGANVLTF. CDR3 nucleotide sequence: TGTGCCAGCACTACCCGGGTTGGGCCTGGGGCCAACGTCCTGACTTTC.

This clonotype was observed many times. J is TRBJ2-7 and V is TRBV4-3; D might be TRBD2 (5 bases). V was shortened by 1 base and J by 2 bases, with 12 bases between the two germline ends. The germline gives CDR1 LGHNA, CDR2 YSLEER. The CDR3 has 15 amino acids. This CDR3 reads CASSQVGRRPYEQYV. The CDR3 region has the DNA TGCGCCAGCAGCCAAGTGGGCCGGAGGCCCTACGAGCAGTACGTC.

This clonotype was recorded a few times. The chain employs TRBV29-1 and TRBJ2-3; TRBD2 is a possible D gene (7 bases). The CDR3 covers 14 residues. Germline V gives CDR1 SQVTM, CDR2 ANQGSEA. Trimming took 7 bases from V and 5 from J, leaving 19 bases between them. CDR3 sequence (DNA): TGCAGCGCCCTAGGGGGGGTGGCTATAGATACGCAGTATTTT. Protein: CSALGGVAIDTQYF.

This clonotype was counted a few times. The genes are TRBV5-5 and TRBJ2-1, with D perhaps matching TRBD1 or TRBD2 (6 bases each). The V end lost 0 bases, the J end lost 6 bases, and 13 bases lay between the germline ends. Germline V gene data show CDR1 as SGHKS and CDR2 as YYEKEE (reference sequence). The length of the CDR3 is 15 residues. CDR3 sequence reads: CASSLVQGGSNEQFF. CDR3 nucleotide sequence: TGTGCCAGCAGCTTGGTACAGGGAGGTAGCAATGAGCAGTTCTTC.

This clonotype was observed many times. The chain couples TRBV4-1 to TRBJ2-3; a weak D match, TRBD1 (6 bases). The V and J ends lost 0 bases and 3 bases respectively, with 10 bases between them. This CDR3 has 15 residues. Germline CDR1 and CDR2: MGHRA and YSYEKL. The CDR3 DNA reads as TGCGCCAGCAGCCAAGAGCCCCAGGGGACAGATACGCAGTATTTT. Translating gives CASSQEPQGTDTQYF.

This clonotype has at least ten counts. The chain uses TRBV7-2 and TRBJ2-5, with 13 bases aligning to TRBD2. V gave up 5 bases and J gave up 4 bases; unmatched junction bases: 7. CDR1 and CDR2 from the germline V gene are SGHTA and FQGNSA. The CDR3 extends over 16 amino acids. The CDR3 nucleotides are TGTGCCAGCAGCACTAGCGGGGGGGCCGTGGGAGAGACCCAGTACTTC. Translated: CASSTSGGAVGETQYF.

A word on this clonotype: A much larger clone is a single base away; this may be a read error. The V and J genes are TRBV28 and TRBJ2-5; D gene uncertain. Germline lookup yields CDR1 MDHEN and CDR2 SYDVKM. The CDR3 totals 11 residues. For the CDR3, the DNA is TGTGCCATCAGTCCAAAAGAGACCCAGTACTTC. This translates into CAISPKETQYF.

This clonotype was seen once. The chain has TRBV5-1 and TRBJ2-7, with D possibly matching TRBD1 (6 bases). Trimming took 4 bases from V and 3 from J, leaving 14 bases between them. This CDR3 spans 14 amino acids. Per germline, CDR1 SGHRS and CDR2 YFSETQ. The CDR3 nucleotides are TGCGCCAGCAGCCTGCCGGACAGAAGCTACGAGCAGTACTTC. Translated: CASSLPDRSYEQYF.

This clonotype was seen ten or more times. The chain couples TRBV12-3 or TRBV12-4 to TRBJ2-7; D is possibly TRBD2 (7 bases). V was cut by 7 bases and J by 2 bases, with 15 bases left in between. This CDR3 has 14 amino acids. DNA for the CDR3: TGTGCCAGCACCCTGGGGGGGGCCACCTACGAGCAGTACTTC. Amino acid sequence: CASTLGGATYEQYF.

This clonotype was recorded a few times. The chain has TRBV5-4 and TRBJ2-5; D could derive from TRBD1 or TRBD2 (5 bases each). Germline-derived CDR1 and CDR2 are SGHNT and YYREEE (reference sequence). CDR3 length: 14 residues. V gave up 2 bases and J gave up 5 bases, with 13 bases separating them. CDR3 sequence reads: CASSFRQQRETQYF. The CDR3 nucleotides read TGTGCCAGCAGCTTTCGACAGCAGCGGGAGACCCAGTACTTC.

This chain joins TRBV19 and TRBJ1-5; 7 nucleotides match TRBD1. V lost 1 base to trimming and J lost 4 bases; unmatched junction nucleotides: 4. Germline assignment: CDR1 LNHDA and CDR2 SQIVND (reference sequence). This CDR3 comprises 15 residues. The CDR3 DNA is TGTGCCAGTAGTATAGGACAGGGAGTGAATCAGCCCCAGCATTTT. This codes for CASSIGQGVNQPQHF.

This clonotype was recorded at least ten times. CDR3 in amino acids: CSAPPGQDSPYNEQFF. CDR3 DNA sequence: TGCAGTGCTCCCCCGGGACAGGACTCGCCCTACAATGAGCAGTTCTTC. The chain is built from TRBV20-1 and TRBJ2-1; TRBD1 matches 8 bases. Germline CDR1 DFQATT, CDR2 SNEGSKA (reference sequence). J lost 2 bases, V lost 5 bases, and 11 bases had no gene match. CDR3 length equals 16 residues.

This chain joins TRBV9 and TRBJ2-7; 7 bases fit TRBD1. The CDR3 consists of 15 residues. Germline CDR1 reads SGDLS; CDR2 reads YYNGEE. J was trimmed by 7 bases and V by 4 bases; bases with no gene match: 14. This CDR3 is CASSRRRGGWGEQYV. CDR3 coding DNA: TGTGCCAGCAGCAGGAGGAGAGGGGGCTGGGGGGAGCAGTACGTC.

At least ten counts were recorded for this clonotype. This rearrangement joins TRBV6-2 or TRBV6-3 to TRBJ2-7, with D unclear. This CDR3 spans 13 amino acids. Deletions cut 4 bases from V and 1 base from J, with 8 bases between. From germline, CDR1 is MNHEY and CDR2 SVGEGT. The CDR3 is CASSSPWSYEQYF. As DNA, the CDR3 is TGTGCCAGCAGTTCCCCTTGGTCCTACGAGCAGTACTTC.

This clonotype was observed a handful of times. The chain recombines TRBV28 with TRBJ2-3, with TRBD2 identical over 9 bases. The CDR3 sequence is 16 residues long. The germline V gene has CDR1 MDHEN and CDR2 SYDVKM. The trim removed 4 bases at V and 2 bases at J, leaving 7 bases unmatched. The CDR3 loop is CASSSRLAGFTDTQYF. Written as DNA, the CDR3 is TGTGCCAGCAGTTCCCGGCTAGCGGGGTTCACAGATACGCAGTATTTT.

This clonotype occurred many times. This rearrangement joins TRBV6-5 to TRBJ1-2; 9 bases align to TRBD1. The germline CDR1 and CDR2 sequences are MNHEY and SVGAGI. After removal of 2 bases from V and 3 bases from J, the junction contained 4 bases not matched to a gene. The CDR3 has 15 residues. The chain's CDR3 is CASSYGDRAYYGYTF. CDR3 nucleotide sequence: TGTGCCAGCAGTTACGGGGACAGGGCATACTATGGCTACACCTTC.

The chain has TRBV5-1 and TRBJ2-7; TRBD1 matches 7 bases. Germline CDR1 is SGHRS and CDR2 is YFSETQ. V shed 4 bases, J shed 0 bases, and the junction held 4 bases outside the gene matches. The CDR3 contains 14 residues. The CDR3 here is CASSPRDSSYEQYF. The CDR3, as DNA: TGCGCCAGCAGCCCCCGGGACAGCTCCTACGAGCAGTACTTC.

This clonotype was recorded many times. The chain couples TRBV29-1 to TRBJ2-1; 7 bases match TRBD1. CDR1 is SQVTM and CDR2 is ANQGSEA in the germline V gene. With 7 bases clipped from V and 13 bases from J, the junction kept 19 bases outside the gene matches. This CDR3 is built from 14 residues. DNA of the CDR3: TGCAGCGAGGTGCACAGGGGCGCATCCAATAGACAGTTCTTC. Protein product: CSEVHRGASNRQFF.

This clonotype has just a few counts. CDR3 sequence reads: CASSLYRGRLQTQYF. CDR3 in DNA: TGCGCCAGCAGCTTGTACCGGGGACGCCTACAGACCCAGTACTTC. The chain carries TRBV5-1 and TRBJ2-5, with D tentatively TRBD1 or TRBD2 (5 bases each). The CDR3 length is 15 residues. The V gene lost 1 base and the J gene lost 6 bases, with 16 bases spanning the gap. Germline V gene data show CDR1 as SGHRS and CDR2 as YFSETQ. The variable domain in full, completed from reference TRBV5-1 and TRBJ2-5, reads KAGVTQTPRYLIKTRGQQVTLSCSPISGHRSVSWYQQTPGQGLQFLFEYFSETQRNKGNFPGRFSGRQFSNSRSEMNVSTLELGDSALYLCASSLYRGRLQTQYFGPGTRLLVL.

This clonotype came up many times. The chain recombines TRBV29-1 with TRBJ1-1; no reliable D call. CDR3 length: 13 residues. Germline V gene data show CDR1 as SQVTM and CDR2 as ANQGSEA. V was clipped by 4 bases and J by 1 base, with 10 bases between them. The CDR3 region has the DNA TGCAGCGTTGGGGTGGGTTCGAACACTGAAGCTTTCTTT. Protein sequence: CSVGVGSNTEAFF.

The sample holds many counts of this clonotype. The genes are TRBV2 and TRBJ2-2; perhaps TRBD2 as D (6 bases). The CDR3 runs to 14 residues. Trimming left V 4 bases short and J 5 bases short, with 11 bases between. Per germline, CDR1 SNHLY and CDR2 FYNNEI. The CDR3 spells CASSVAGTTGELFF. In DNA, the CDR3 is TGTGCCAGCAGTGTGGCGGGAACAACCGGGGAGCTGTTTTTT.

The V call is TRBV4-1, the J call TRBJ2-3; no reliable D call. Germline assignment: CDR1 MGHRA and CDR2 YSYEKL. The V end was cut by 0 bases, the J end by 5 bases, with 18 bases between. The CDR3 extends over 17 amino acids. The CDR3: CASSQDGPGANRDTQYF. CDR3 nucleotide sequence: TGCGCCAGCAGCCAAGATGGCCCGGGCGCCAACAGAGATACGCAGTATTTT.

This clonotype has more than one count but fewer than ten. The chain uses TRBV12-3 or TRBV12-4 and TRBJ2-2, with no clear D. The CDR3 covers 11 residues. The germline V and J ends were trimmed by 8 bases and 6 bases, with 7 bases remaining between them. The CDR3 sequence is CASGPPGELFF. The CDR3 nucleotides are TGTGCCAGCGGGCCCCCCGGGGAGCTGTTTTTT.

The chain has TRBV4-2 and TRBJ2-2, with D uncertain. CDR3 length: 14 residues. Germline values: CDR1 LGHNA, CDR2 YNFKEQ. Trimming left V 1 base short and J 6 bases short, with 9 bases between. The CDR3 protein is CASSQVLCAGELFF. The CDR3 bases are TGTGCCAGCAGCCAAGTTCTATGCGCCGGGGAGCTGTTTTTT.